This is a list of T cell receptor beta chains from one sample in a study of T cells in localized non-small cell lung cancer. The table came from immunoSEQ multiplex PCR; TCRdb's copy has only in-frame clones and leaves some out. The table has about 1,900 clones, 24% seen once. The source material was lung tumor tissue, sampled before any cancer treatment. The receptor set was obtained from a female donor of 60 years or more with stage II squamous cell lung carcinoma. CDR3s include the opening cysteine and the closing phenylalanine or tryptophan. A D gene is named only where the DNA matches it firmly. Clone size appears in some rows only: once, few, many, or a class for an expanded clone.

>.|TRBV19|TRBJ2-5|.
TGTGCCAGTAGTATTAATCGGGAAGAGACCCAGTACTTC
CASSINREETQYF
>TRBD1|TRBV11-3|TRBJ2-1|few
TGTGCCAGCAGCTCTAAACAGGGGGCGCGATTATCGAATGAGCAGTTCTTC
CASSSKQGARLSNEQFF
>.|TRBV29-1|TRBJ1-1|few
TGCAGCGTTGAAGGGGGGAAGGGCGCAAACACTGAAGCTTTCTTT
CSVEGGKGANTEAFF
>.|TRBV6-8|TRBJ1-1|.
TGTGCCAGCAGTCCCCCCAACAGGGCAGCTTTCTTT
CASSPPNRAAFF
>.|TRBV29-1|TRBJ2-7|.
TGCAGCGCCCGGGACGGGTCCTACGAGCAGTACTTC
CSARDGSYEQYF
>.|TRBV6-8|TRBJ2-6|few
TGTGCCAGCAAGCCCCAAGACTCTGGGGCCAACGTCCTGACTTTC
CASKPQDSGANVLTF
>.|TRBV15|TRBJ2-1|.
TGTGCCACCAGCAGTTCGGTCGGGTTTAACAATGAGCAGTTCTTC
CATSSSVGFNNEQFF
>.|TRBV11-3|TRBJ1-3|few
TGTGCCAGCAGCTTCCGGAGTACTGGAAACACCATATATTTT
CASSFRSTGNTIYF
>.|TRBV5-1|TRBJ1-1|.
TGCGCCAGCAGCCCGGGACACCCGAACACTGAAGCTTTCTTT
CASSPGHPNTEAFF
>TRBD2|TRBV19|TRBJ2-3|.
TGTGCCAGTAGCCTAGCGGTCGGGAATACGCAGTATTTT
CASSLAVGNTQYF
>.|TRBV14|TRBJ1-1|few
TGTGCCAGCAGCCAAGATCAGGTTGGGGCGGAAGCTTTCTTT
CASSQDQVGAEAFF
>TRBD1|TRBV11-1|TRBJ1-2|.
TGTGCCAGCAGCCGTGGGACAGCCACTTTCGGCTACACCTTC
CASSRGTATFGYTF
>TRBD2|TRBV5-1|TRBJ2-1|.
TGCGCCAGCAGCCTGAACGGTGGGACTAGCGGGAACAATGAGCAGTTCTTC
CASSLNGGTSGNNEQFF
>TRBD1|TRBV30|TRBJ1-1|few
TGTGCCTGGAAACGACAGGGGGCAAGTGAAGCTTTCTTT
CAWKRQGASEAFF
>.|TRBV28|TRBJ2-5|.
TGTGCCAGCAGTTTCGACATTAAGAAGACCCAGTACTTC
CASSFDIKKTQYF
>.|TRBV5-1|TRBJ1-4|.
TGCGCCAGCAGCTTTTCGCGGACGGGTTCTGAAAAACTGTTTTTT
CASSFSRTGSEKLFF
>.|TRBV18|TRBJ2-1|few
TGTGCCAGCTCACGCCCGGGAACTTCCTACAATGAGCAGTTCTTC
CASSRPGTSYNEQFF
>.|TRBV10-1|TRBJ2-1|once
TGCGCCAGCAGCGGCGGTGGTGAGCAGTTCTTC
CASSGGGEQFF
>.|TRBV6-8|TRBJ1-5|few
TGTGCCAGCAGTTACGGGTCTCAGCCCCAGCATTTT
CASSYGSQPQHF
>.|TRBV7-6|TRBJ2-2|.
TGTGCCAGCAGCTTAGCCCTGACAGGGAGGTACACCGGGGAGCTGTTTTTT
CASSLALTGRYTGELFF
>.|TRBV18|TRBJ1-2|.
TGTGCCAGCTCCCGGGAAGAGGGAGGCTACACCTTC
CASSREEGGYTF
>.|TRBV19|TRBJ2-6|.
TGTGCCAGTAGTATGGTCTCTGGGGCCAACGTCCTGACTTTC
CASSMVSGANVLTF
>TRBD2|TRBV9|TRBJ2-1|medium-sized
TGTGCCAGCAGCCTGGGACTAGCGGGACTCGATGAGCAGTTCTTC
CASSLGLAGLDEQFF
>TRBD2|TRBV9|TRBJ2-3|medium-sized
TGTGCCAGCAGTGGGACTAGCGGGAATTGGGATACGCAGTATTTT
CASSGTSGNWDTQYF
>TRBD2|TRBV30|TRBJ2-7|.
TGTGCCTGGAGGGTAGCGGGAGGGTACGAGCAGTACTTC
CAWRVAGGYEQYF
>.|TRBV6-8|TRBJ1-3|few
TGTGCCAGCATAGAGTGGGGCTCTGGAAACACCATATATTTT
CASIEWGSGNTIYF
>TRBD1|TRBV10-2|TRBJ2-3|.
TGCGCCAGCAGCCGGACAGGGGGGGATACGCAGTATTTT
CASSRTGGDTQYF
>.|TRBV6-8|TRBJ2-3|large
TGTGCCAGCAGTCCCTGGGGGGCCACAGATACGCAGTATTTT
CASSPWGATDTQYF
>.|TRBV6-8|TRBJ1-3|.
TGTGCCAGCACGGGCGGGGGCTCTGGAAACACCATATATTTT
CASTGGGSGNTIYF
>.|TRBV18|TRBJ1-6|.
TGTGCCAGCTCACCCGGGTCCCCCGCTGGTTCACCCCTCCACTTT
CASSPGSPAGSPLHF
>.|TRBV11-3|TRBJ2-1|.
TGTGCCAGCAGCTTAGAAGGTAGGTGGAATGAGCAGTTCTTC
CASSLEGRWNEQFF
>TRBD2|TRBV14|TRBJ2-1|once
TGTGCCAGCAGCCAAGGCGGGACTAGCGGGAGGGCAGTGTTCGGTGAGCAGTTCTTC
CASSQGGTSGRAVFGEQFF
>.|TRBV11-3|TRBJ1-2|medium-sized
TGTGCCAGCAGCTTGAGCGTGGCTAACTATGGCTACACCTTC
CASSLSVANYGYTF
>TRBD2|TRBV30|TRBJ2-7|.
TGTGCCTGGAGCCCCTTTCAATGGGCTAGCGGGATCGAGCAGTACTTC
CAWSPFQWASGIEQYF
>.|TRBV11-3|TRBJ2-1|few
TGTGCCAGCAGCCCCCGGGGGGCCCGACCTAATGAGCAGTTCTTC
CASSPRGARPNEQFF
>TRBD1|TRBV11-3|TRBJ1-3|.
TGTGCCAGCAGCCCAGGGGGGTCTGGAAACACCATATATTTT
CASSPGGSGNTIYF
>TRBD1|TRBV19|TRBJ1-6|few
TGTGCCAGTAGGACCGGACAGGCTAATTCACCCCTCCACTTT
CASRTGQANSPLHF
>.|TRBV28|TRBJ1-4|.
TGTGCCTGCGAGGGAGGGATTTTGAGGGAAAAACTGTTTTTT
CACEGGILREKLFF
>.|TRBV6-8|TRBJ2-5|medium-sized
TGTGCCAGCGGATACGGACGAGAGACCCAGTACTTC
CASGYGRETQYF
>.|TRBV11-3|TRBJ2-2|.
TGTGCCAGCAGCTTGTGGGGTGACACCGGGGAGCTGTTTTTT
CASSLWGDTGELFF
>TRBD1|TRBV29-1|TRBJ2-7|.
TGCAGCGTTGGGGACAGGGAAGACGAGCAGTACTTC
CSVGDREDEQYF
>.|TRBV11-3|TRBJ2-7|few
TGTGCCAGCAGCCCAGAGGTCGGTTCCCGCTACGAGCAGTACTTC
CASSPEVGSRYEQYF
>TRBD2|TRBV9|TRBJ2-7|few
TGTGCCAGCAGCGGGACTAGCGAACGCTACGAGCAGTACTTC
CASSGTSERYEQYF
>.|TRBV18|TRBJ2-3|few
TGTGCCAGCTCACCACCACGGGGCACAGATACGCAGTATTTT
CASSPPRGTDTQYF
>.|TRBV11-3|TRBJ2-2|medium-sized
TGTGCCAGCAGCTTCGGGGGACCGAAGAACACCGGGGAGCTGTTTTTT
CASSFGGPKNTGELFF
>.|TRBV4-1|TRBJ2-1|few
TGCGCCAGCAGCCAAGATCAGGCGGTATACAATGAGCAGTTCTTC
CASSQDQAVYNEQFF
>TRBD1|TRBV28|TRBJ1-5|.
TGTGCCAGCACCGTACTGGGACAGAATCAGCCCCAGCATTTT
CASTVLGQNQPQHF
>.|TRBV18|TRBJ1-6|.
TGTGCCAGCTCACCACCAGGGGGGCAAAATTCACCCCTCCACTTT
CASSPPGGQNSPLHF